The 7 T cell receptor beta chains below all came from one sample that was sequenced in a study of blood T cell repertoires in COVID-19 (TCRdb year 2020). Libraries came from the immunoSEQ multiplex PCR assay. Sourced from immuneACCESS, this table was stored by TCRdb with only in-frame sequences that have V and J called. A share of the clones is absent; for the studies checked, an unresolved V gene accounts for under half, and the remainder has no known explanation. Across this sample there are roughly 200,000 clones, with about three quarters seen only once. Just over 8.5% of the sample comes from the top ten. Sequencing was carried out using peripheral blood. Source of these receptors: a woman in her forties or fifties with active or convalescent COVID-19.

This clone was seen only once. The CDR3 loop is CASSVGGLYGYTF. In nucleotides, the CDR3 is TGTGCCAGCAGTGTGGGAGGACTGTATGGCTACACCTTC. The rearrangement uses TRBV2 and TRBJ1-2; D is uncertain. Germline V gene sequence: CDR1 SNHLY, CDR2 FYNNEI. V was shortened by 4 bases and J by 5 bases, with 11 bases between the two germline ends. The CDR3 runs 13 residues.

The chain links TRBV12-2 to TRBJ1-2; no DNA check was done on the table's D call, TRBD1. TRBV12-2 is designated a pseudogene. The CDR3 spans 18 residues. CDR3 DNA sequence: TGTGCAAGTCGCCTCCACCGGGACAGGGCAAAGGGTCCTTATGGCTACACCTTC. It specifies CASRLHRDRAKGPYGYTF.

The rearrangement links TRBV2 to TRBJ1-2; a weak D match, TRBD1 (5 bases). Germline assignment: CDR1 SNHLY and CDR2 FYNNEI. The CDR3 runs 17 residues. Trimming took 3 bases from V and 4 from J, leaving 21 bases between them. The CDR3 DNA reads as TGTGCCAGCAGTGACAAGACAGACGTATCGAAACTCTATGGCTACACCTTC. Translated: CASSDKTDVSKLYGYTF.

DNA of the CDR3: TGTGCCAGCAGCTGGGACAGGGGGTACGAGCAGTACTTC. Translated, it gives CASSWDRGYEQYF. V gene TRBV7-2 combines with J gene TRBJ2-7, with 11 bases aligning to TRBD1. The ends lost 4 bases at V and 4 bases at J; junction bases unmatched: 0. The germline V gene has CDR1 SGHTA and CDR2 FQGNSA. The length of the CDR3 is 13 residues.

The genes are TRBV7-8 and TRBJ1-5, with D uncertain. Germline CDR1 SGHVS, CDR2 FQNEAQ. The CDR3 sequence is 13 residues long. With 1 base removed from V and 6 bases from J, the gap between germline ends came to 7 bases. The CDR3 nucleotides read TGTGCCAGCAGCTTAGATACTGTTCAGCCCCAGCATTTT. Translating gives CASSLDTVQPQHF.

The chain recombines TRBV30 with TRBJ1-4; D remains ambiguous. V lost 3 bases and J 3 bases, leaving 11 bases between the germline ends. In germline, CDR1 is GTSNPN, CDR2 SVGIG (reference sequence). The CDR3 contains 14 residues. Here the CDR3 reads CAWSSGLPNEKLFF. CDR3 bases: TGTGCCTGGAGCTCCGGACTGCCTAATGAAAAACTGTTTTTT.

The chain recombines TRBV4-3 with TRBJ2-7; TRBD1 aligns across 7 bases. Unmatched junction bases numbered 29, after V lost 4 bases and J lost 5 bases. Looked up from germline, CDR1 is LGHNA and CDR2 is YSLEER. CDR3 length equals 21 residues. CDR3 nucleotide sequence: TGCGCCAGCAGCCCCCGGCTCCGGCGCCGGGGAACAGGGGAAAACTCGAACGAGCAGTACTTC. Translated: CASSPRLRRRGTGENSNEQYF.